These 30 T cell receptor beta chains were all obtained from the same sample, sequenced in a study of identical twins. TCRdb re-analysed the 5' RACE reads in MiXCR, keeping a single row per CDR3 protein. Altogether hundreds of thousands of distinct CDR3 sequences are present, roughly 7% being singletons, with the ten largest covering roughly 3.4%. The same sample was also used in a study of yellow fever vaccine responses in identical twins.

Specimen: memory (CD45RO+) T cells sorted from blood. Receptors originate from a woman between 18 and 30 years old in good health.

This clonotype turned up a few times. The CDR3 sequence is CASSYLNIQYF. The CDR3 nucleotides read TGTGCCAGCAGCTACCTAAACATTCAGTACTTC. The rearrangement joins TRBV6-5 to TRBJ2-4; D is undetermined. The CDR3 consists of 11 residues. Germline CDR1 reads MNHEY; CDR2 reads SVGAGI. Trimming removed 6 bases from V and 6 bases from J, with 6 bases in between.

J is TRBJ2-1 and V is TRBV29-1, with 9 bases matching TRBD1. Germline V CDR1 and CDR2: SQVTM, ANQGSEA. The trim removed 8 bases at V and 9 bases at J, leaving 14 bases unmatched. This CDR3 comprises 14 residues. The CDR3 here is CSSTGTGRTIEQFF. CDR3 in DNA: TGCAGCTCAACCGGGACAGGGCGAACCATTGAGCAGTTCTTC.

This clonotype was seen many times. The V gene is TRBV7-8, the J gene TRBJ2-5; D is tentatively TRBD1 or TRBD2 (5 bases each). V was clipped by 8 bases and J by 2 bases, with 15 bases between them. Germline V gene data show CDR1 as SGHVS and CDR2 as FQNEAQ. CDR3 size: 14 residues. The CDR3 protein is CASRDGAAQETQYF. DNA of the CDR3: TGTGCCAGCCGGGATGGGGCAGCTCAAGAGACCCAGTACTTC.

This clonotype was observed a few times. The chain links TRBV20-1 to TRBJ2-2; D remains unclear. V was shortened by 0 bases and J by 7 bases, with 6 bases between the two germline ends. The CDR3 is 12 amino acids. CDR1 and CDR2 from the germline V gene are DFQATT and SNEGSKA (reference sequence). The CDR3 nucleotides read TGCAGTGCTAGAGATCCTATCGGGGAGCTGTTTTTT. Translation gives CSARDPIGELFF.

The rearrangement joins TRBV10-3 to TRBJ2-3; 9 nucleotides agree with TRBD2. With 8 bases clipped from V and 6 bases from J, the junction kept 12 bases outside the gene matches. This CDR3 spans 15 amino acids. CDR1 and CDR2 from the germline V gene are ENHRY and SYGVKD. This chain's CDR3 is CAIRTTSGPPDTQYF. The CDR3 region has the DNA TGTGCCATCCGGACGACTAGCGGCCCCCCCGATACGCAGTATTTT.

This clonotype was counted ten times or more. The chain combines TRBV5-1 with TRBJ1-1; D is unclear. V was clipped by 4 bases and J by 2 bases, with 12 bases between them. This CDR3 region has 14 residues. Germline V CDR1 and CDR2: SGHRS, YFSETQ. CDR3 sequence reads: CASSLATTNTEAFF. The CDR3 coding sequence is TGCGCCAGCAGCCTGGCTACTACTAACACTGAAGCTTTCTTT. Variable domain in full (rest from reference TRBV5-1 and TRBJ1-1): KAGVTQTPRYLIKTRGQQVTLSCSPISGHRSVSWYQQTPGQGLQFLFEYFSETQRNKGNFPGRFSGRQFSNSRSEMNVSTLELGDSALYLCASSLATTNTEAFFGQGTRLTVV.

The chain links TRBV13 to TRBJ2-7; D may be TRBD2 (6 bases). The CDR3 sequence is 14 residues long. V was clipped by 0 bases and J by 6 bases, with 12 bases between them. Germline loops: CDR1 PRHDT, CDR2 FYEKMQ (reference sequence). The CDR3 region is CASSLGGLPLEQYF. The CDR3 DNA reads TGTGCCAGCAGCTTAGGGGGACTGCCTCTCGAGCAGTACTTC.

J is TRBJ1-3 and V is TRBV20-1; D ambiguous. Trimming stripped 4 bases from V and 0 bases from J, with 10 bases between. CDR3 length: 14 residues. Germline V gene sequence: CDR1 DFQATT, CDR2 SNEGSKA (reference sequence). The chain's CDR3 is CSANQESSGNTIYF. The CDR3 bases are TGCAGTGCTAATCAGGAGAGCTCTGGAAACACCATATATTTT.

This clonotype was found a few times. This chain's CDR3 is CAGGQNNSPLHF. CDR3 in DNA: TGTGCCGGGGGACAAAATAATTCACCCCTCCACTTT. The gene calls are TRBV2 and TRBJ1-6, with a possible D match to TRBD1 (6 bases). This CDR3 is built from 12 residues. V lost 11 bases, J lost 5 bases, and 10 bases lay in between. Germline V lookup: CDR1 SNHLY, CDR2 FYNNEI.

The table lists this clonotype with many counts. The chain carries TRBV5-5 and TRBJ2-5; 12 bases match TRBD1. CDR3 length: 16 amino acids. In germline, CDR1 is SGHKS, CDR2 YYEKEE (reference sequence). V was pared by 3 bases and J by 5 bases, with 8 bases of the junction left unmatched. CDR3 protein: CASSSGTGGTSETQYF. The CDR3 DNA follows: TGTGCCAGCAGCTCCGGGACAGGGGGCACATCCGAGACCCAGTACTTC.

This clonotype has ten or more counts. In nucleotides, the CDR3 is TGTGCCAGCAGCTTATGGGACGGCGACGCAACTAATGAAAAACTGTTTTTT. It yields the protein CASSLWDGDATNEKLFF. The chain employs TRBV7-9 and TRBJ1-4; tentative D call: TRBD1 (5 bases). This CDR3 is 17 amino acids long. The germline gives CDR1 SEHNR, CDR2 FQNEAQ (reference sequence). V lost 2 bases, J lost 0 bases, and 13 bases lay in between.

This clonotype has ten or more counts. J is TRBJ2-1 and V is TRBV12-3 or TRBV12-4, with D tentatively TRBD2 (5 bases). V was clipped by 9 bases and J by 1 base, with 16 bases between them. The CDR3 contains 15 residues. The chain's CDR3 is CASTMGDGSYNEQFF. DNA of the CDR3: TGTGCCAGTACAATGGGAGATGGGTCCTACAATGAGCAGTTCTTC.

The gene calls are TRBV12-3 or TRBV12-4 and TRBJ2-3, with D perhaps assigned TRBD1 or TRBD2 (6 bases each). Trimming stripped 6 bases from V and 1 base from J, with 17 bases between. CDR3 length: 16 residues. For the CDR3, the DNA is TGTGCCAGCAGCACTTCTGCGGGACACCGCACAGATACGCAGTATTTT. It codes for CASSTSAGHRTDTQYF.

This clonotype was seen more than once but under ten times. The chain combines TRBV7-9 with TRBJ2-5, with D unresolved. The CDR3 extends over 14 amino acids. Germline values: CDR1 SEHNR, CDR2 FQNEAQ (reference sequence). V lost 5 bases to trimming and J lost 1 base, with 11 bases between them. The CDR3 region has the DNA TGTGCCAGCAGCACGACCCAAGCCCAAGAGACCCAGTACTTC. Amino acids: CASSTTQAQETQYF. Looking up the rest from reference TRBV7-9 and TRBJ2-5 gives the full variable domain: DTGVSQNPRHKITKRGQNVTFRCDPISEHNRLYWYRQTLGQGPEFLTYFQNEAQLEKSRLLSDRFSAERPKGSFSTLEIQRTEQGDSAMYLCASSTTQAQETQYFGPGTRLLVL.

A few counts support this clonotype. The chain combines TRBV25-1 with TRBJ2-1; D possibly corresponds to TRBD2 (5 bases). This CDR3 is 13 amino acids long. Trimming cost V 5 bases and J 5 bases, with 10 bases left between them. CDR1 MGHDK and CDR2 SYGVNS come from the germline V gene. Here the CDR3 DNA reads TGTGCCAGCAGTACTAGTGCTAACAATGAGCAGTTCTTC. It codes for CASSTSANNEQFF.

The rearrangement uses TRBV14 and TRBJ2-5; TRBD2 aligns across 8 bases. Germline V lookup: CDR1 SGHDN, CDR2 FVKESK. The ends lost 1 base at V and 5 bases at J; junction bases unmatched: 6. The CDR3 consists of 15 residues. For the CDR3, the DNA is TGTGCCAGCAGCCAAGCCGGAAGCGGGAGTGAGACCCAGTACTTC. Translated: CASSQAGSGSETQYF.

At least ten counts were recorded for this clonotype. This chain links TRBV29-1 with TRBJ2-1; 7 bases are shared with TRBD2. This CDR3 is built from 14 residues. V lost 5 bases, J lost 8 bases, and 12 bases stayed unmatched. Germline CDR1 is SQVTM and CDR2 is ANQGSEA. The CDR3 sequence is CSVKSLWGGDEQFF. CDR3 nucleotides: TGCAGCGTTAAGTCTCTTTGGGGGGGGGATGAGCAGTTCTTC.

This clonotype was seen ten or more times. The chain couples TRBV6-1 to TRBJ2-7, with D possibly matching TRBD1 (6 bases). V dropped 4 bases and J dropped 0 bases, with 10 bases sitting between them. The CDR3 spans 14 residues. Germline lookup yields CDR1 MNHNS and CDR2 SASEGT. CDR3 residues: CASSVTGTSYEQYV. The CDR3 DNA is TGTGCCAGCAGTGTAACAGGGACCTCCTACGAGCAGTACGTC.

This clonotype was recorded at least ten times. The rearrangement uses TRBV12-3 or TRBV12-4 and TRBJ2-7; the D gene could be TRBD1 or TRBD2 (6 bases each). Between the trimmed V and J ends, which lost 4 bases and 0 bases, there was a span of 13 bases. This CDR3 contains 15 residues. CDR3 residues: CASSSGAGSSYEQYV. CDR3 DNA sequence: TGTGCCAGCAGTTCGGGGGCAGGAAGCTCCTACGAGCAGTACGTC.

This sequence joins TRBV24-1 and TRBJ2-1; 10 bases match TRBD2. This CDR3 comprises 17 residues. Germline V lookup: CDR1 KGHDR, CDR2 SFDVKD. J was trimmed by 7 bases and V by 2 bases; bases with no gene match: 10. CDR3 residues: CATSDWASGSVGNEQFF. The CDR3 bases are TGTGCCACCAGTGATTGGGCTAGCGGGAGTGTTGGGAATGAGCAGTTCTTC.

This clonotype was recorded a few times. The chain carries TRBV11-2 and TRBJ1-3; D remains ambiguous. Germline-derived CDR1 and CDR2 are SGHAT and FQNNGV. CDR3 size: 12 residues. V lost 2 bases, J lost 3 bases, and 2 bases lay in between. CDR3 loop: CASSLHGNTIYF. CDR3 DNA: TGTGCCAGCAGCTTACATGGAAACACCATATATTTT.

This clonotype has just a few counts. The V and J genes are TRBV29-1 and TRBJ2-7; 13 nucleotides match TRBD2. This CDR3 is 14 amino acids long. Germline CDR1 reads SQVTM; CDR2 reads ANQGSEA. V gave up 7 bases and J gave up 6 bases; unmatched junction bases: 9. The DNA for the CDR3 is TGCAGCGCCGTCACTAGCGGGAGGGCCTCCGAGCAGTACTTC. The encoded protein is CSAVTSGRASEQYF.

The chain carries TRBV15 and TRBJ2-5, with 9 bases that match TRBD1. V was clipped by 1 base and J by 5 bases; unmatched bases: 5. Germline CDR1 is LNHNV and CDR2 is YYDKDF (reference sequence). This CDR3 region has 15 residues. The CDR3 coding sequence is TGTGCCACCAGCAGAGGTGGGACAGGGATGGAGACCCAGTACTTC. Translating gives CATSRGGTGMETQYF.

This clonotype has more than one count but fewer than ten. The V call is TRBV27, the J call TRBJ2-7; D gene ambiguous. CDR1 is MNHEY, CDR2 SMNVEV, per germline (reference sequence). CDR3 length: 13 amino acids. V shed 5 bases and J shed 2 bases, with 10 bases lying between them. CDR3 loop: CASSRRTTYEQYF. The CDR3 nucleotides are TGTGCCAGCAGTCGACGGACCACCTACGAGCAGTACTTC.

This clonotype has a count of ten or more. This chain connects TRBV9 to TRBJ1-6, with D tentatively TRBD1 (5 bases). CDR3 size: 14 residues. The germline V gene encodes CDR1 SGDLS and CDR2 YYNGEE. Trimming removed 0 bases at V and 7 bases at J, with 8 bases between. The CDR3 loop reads CASSVDGGNSPLHF. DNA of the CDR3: TGTGCCAGCAGCGTAGACGGGGGAAATTCACCCCTCCACTTT.

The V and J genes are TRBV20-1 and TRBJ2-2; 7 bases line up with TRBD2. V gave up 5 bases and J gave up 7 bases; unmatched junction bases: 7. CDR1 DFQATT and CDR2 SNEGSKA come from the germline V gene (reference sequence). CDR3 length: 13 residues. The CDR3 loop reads CSAYLGRDGELFF. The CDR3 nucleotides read TGCAGTGCTTACCTGGGGAGGGACGGGGAGCTGTTTTTT.

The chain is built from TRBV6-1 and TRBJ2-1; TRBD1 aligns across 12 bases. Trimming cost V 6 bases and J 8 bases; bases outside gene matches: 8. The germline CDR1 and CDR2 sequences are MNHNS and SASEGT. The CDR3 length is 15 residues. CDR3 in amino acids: CASSAQGQGAYEQFF. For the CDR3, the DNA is TGTGCCAGCAGCGCCCAGGGACAGGGGGCCTATGAGCAGTTCTTC.

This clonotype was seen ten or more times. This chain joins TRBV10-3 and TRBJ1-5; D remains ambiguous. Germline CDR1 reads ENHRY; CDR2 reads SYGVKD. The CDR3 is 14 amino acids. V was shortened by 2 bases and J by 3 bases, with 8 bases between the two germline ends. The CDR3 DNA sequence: TGTGCCATCAGTGAGGTCGACCTCAATCAGCCCCAGCATTTT. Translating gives CAISEVDLNQPQHF.

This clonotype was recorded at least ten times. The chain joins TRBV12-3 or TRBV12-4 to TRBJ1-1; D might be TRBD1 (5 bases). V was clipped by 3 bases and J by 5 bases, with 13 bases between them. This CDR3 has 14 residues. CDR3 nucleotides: TGTGCCAGCAGTTTTCAGGGTATGGGGACTGAAGCTTTCTTT. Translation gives CASSFQGMGTEAFF.

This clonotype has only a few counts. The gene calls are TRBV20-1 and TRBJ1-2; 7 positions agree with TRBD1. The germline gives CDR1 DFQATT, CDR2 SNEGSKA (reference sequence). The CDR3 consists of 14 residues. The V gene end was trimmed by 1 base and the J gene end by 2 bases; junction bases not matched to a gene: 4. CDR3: CSARGMGQNYGYTF. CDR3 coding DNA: TGCAGTGCTAGAGGGATGGGACAGAACTATGGCTACACCTTC.